These T cell receptor beta chains were read from a single sample in a study of blood T cells in healthy people across ages. TCRdb ran MiXCR on the 5' RACE reads and lists one entry per CDR3 protein. This sample carries about 780,000 distinct CDR3 sequences, more than 35% of them seen once, and the ten largest clones take approximately 18%. The sequencing input was blood. These receptors came from a man older than 75 in good health. CDR3s include the opening cysteine and the closing phenylalanine or tryptophan. The D gene is left open where the match is weak. Some rows have no size entry. The others give once, few or many, or a class for an expanded clone.

d_call,v_call,clone_size,j_call,cdr3_aa,cdr3_nt
.,TRBV4-3,few,TRBJ2-7,CASSQEGAREQYF,TGCGCCAGCAGCCAAGAGGGGGCCAGGGAGCAGTACTTC
TRBD2,TRBV10-2,once,TRBJ2-1,CASSESGGGNNEQFF,TGCGCCAGCAGTGAGTCTGGGGGGGGGAACAATGAGCAGTTCTTT
.,TRBV29-1,.,TRBJ2-3,CSVVVGGTDTQYF,TGCAGCGTTGTGGTGGGAGGCACAGATACGCAGTATTTT
.,TRBV7-2,.,TRBJ2-3,CASKYGRDTDTQYF,TGTGCCAGCAAGTACGGCAGGGATACAGATACGCAGTATTTT
.,TRBV19,.,TRBJ1-1,CASSPPSTSRSTEAFF,TGTGCCAGTAGTCCTCCCTCGACCAGTCGGAGCACTGAAGCTTTCTTT
TRBD2,TRBV6-2/TRBV6-3,.,TRBJ2-7,CASSLSGLGGHEQYF,TGTGCCAGCAGTTTATCCGGACTAGGAGGACACGAGCAGTACTTC
.,TRBV27,.,TRBJ1-2,CASSWGPTGSNYGYTF,TGTGCCAGCAGTTGGGGCCCGACAGGTTCGAACTATGGCTACACCTTC
TRBD2,TRBV10-3,many,TRBJ2-1,CAISVNSGRANEQFF,TGTGCCATCAGTGTGAATAGCGGGAGGGCCAATGAGCAGTTCTTC
TRBD2,TRBV3-1,few,TRBJ2-7,CASSQAAAGGYEQYF,TGTGCCAGCAGCCAGGCCGCAGCGGGGGGCTACGAGCAGTACTTC
.,TRBV12-3/TRBV12-4,.,TRBJ2-3,CASSLNSFSADTQYF,TGTGCCAGCAGTTTGAACAGCTTTAGCGCAGATACGCAGTATTTT
TRBD1,TRBV7-2,.,TRBJ2-5,CASSSIDRAGETQYF,TGTGCCAGCAGCTCTATCGACAGGGCTGGGGAGACCCAGTACTTC
TRBD2,TRBV5-1,.,TRBJ2-3,CASSFWGGPGDAQYF,TGCGCCAGCAGCTTTTGGGGAGGGCCGGGGGACGCGCAGTATTTT
.,TRBV28,.,TRBJ2-3,CASSPLRGAKSIDTQYF,TGTGCCAGCAGTCCTCTACGAGGCGCCAAAAGCATAGATACGCAGTATTTT
TRBD1,TRBV5-1,few,TRBJ1-5,CASSLAGTGDQPQHF,TGCGCCAGCAGCTTGGCAGGGACAGGGGATCAGCCCCAGCATTTT
.,TRBV29-1,many,TRBJ2-5,CSVGEGSGETQYF,TGCAGCGTTGGAGAAGGTTCCGGGGAGACCCAGTACTTC
TRBD1,TRBV6-6,once,TRBJ1-1,CASSTTGTAGAFF,TGTGCCAGCAGCACGACAGGGACGGCTGGAGCTTTCTTT
.,TRBV7-3,.,TRBJ2-1,CASSLTPIGNPYNEQFF,TGTGCCAGCAGCTTAACCCCTATCGGGAACCCCTACAATGAGCAGTTCTTC
.,TRBV11-2,.,TRBJ1-2,CASSPGPGQGGFGGYTF,TGTGCCAGCAGCCCAGGGCCCGGTCAGGGAGGATTCGGTGGCTACACCTTC
.,TRBV7-3,.,TRBJ2-3,CASSPIGRGTDTQYF,TGTGCCAGCAGCCCAATCGGCCGGGGGACAGATACGCAGTATTTT
TRBD1,TRBV5-6,few,TRBJ2-5,CASSLPGTVQETQYF,TGTGCCAGCAGCTTGCCCGGGACAGTACAAGAGACCCAGTACTTC
.,TRBV20-1,.,TRBJ2-7,CSALERAVSYEQYF,TGCAGTGCACTAGAGAGGGCAGTCTCCTACGAGCAGTACTTC
TRBD2,TRBV12-3/TRBV12-4,few,TRBJ2-7,CASGPGGTRAYEQYF,TGTGCCAGCGGCCCTGGCGGGACTAGGGCCTACGAGCAGTACTTC
TRBD2,TRBV5-1,.,TRBJ2-7,CASSVGLAENEQYF,TGCGCCAGCAGCGTGGGACTAGCGGAAAATGAGCAGTACTTC
.,TRBV5-6,.,TRBJ2-5,CASSLVTRTETQYF,TGTGCCAGCAGCTTGGTCACCCGGACGGAGACCCAGTACTTC
.,TRBV27,.,TRBJ2-1,CASSRRESGNEQFF,TGTGCCAGCAGTCGACGGGAGTCCGGGAATGAGCAGTTCTTC
.,TRBV4-1,.,TRBJ2-1,CASSQEVDSPGDEQFF,TGCGCCAGCAGCCAAGAGGTGGACTCCCCGGGCGATGAGCAGTTCTTC
.,TRBV12-3/TRBV12-4,.,TRBJ2-5,CASRLRGTNEQYF,TGTGCCAGCAGACTTCGGGGCACCAATGAGCAGTACTTC
.,TRBV6-5,few,TRBJ2-3,CASSYGGSSTDTQYF,TGTGCCAGCAGTTACGGAGGCAGTAGCACAGATACGCAGTATTTT
.,TRBV5-5,.,TRBJ2-7,CASSFQGKYEQYF,TGTGCCAGCAGCTTTCAGGGAAAATACGAGCAGTACTTC
.,TRBV4-1,.,TRBJ2-1,CASSQDWPGELPEQFF,TGCGCCAGCAGCCAAGATTGGCCAGGCGAGCTCCCTGAGCAGTTCTTC
TRBD2,TRBV7-8,.,TRBJ2-7,CASSLAGSGLVYEQYF,TGTGCCAGCAGCTTAGCCGGGTCCGGACTAGTGTACGAGCAGTACTTC
.,TRBV27,.,TRBJ2-7,CASSLGRAREQYF,TGTGCCAGCAGTTTAGGCAGGGCGCGGGAGCAGTACTTC
TRBD2,TRBV29-1,few,TRBJ2-1,CSGGQGTSGTSGVNEQFF,TGCAGCGGGGGACAGGGGACTAGCGGGACCTCGGGTGTCAATGAGCAGTTCTTC
.,TRBV7-2,few,TRBJ1-4,CASSLVGGGRGEKLFF,TGTGCCAGCAGCTTAGTAGGGGGGGGACGGGGAGAAAAACTGTTTTTT
TRBD2,TRBV15,.,TRBJ2-1,CATSRDRGGFNEQFF,TGTGCCACCAGCAGAGATCGGGGGGGCTTCAATGAGCAGTTCTTC
.,TRBV7-2,.,TRBJ2-1,CASTRTTSYSEQFF,TGTGCCAGCACCCGGACTACTTCCTACAGTGAGCAGTTCTTC
.,TRBV5-1,few,TRBJ2-6,CASSLMLSGANVLTF,TGCGCCAGCAGCTTGATGCTCTCTGGGGCCAACGTCCTGACTTTC
TRBD1,TRBV27,.,TRBJ2-1,CASSLSGTGVNEQFF,TGTGCCAGCAGTTTATCGGGGACAGGGGTTAATGAGCAGTTCTTC
TRBD2,TRBV20-1,few,TRBJ2-1,CSASGLAEGPYNEQFF,TGCAGTGCTAGTGGGCTAGCGGAGGGGCCCTACAATGAGCAGTTCTTC
TRBD2,TRBV2,.,TRBJ2-1,CASSGTSRRATQNEQFF,TGTGCCAGCTCCGGGACTAGCAGGAGGGCCACTCAAAATGAGCAGTTCTTC
.,TRBV19,.,TRBJ2-2,CASSIDNRDGGELFF,TGTGCCAGTAGTATAGATAACAGGGATGGCGGGGAGCTGTTTTTT
TRBD2,TRBV29-1,.,TRBJ2-3,CSVDTLAGGEHRYAYF,TGCAGCGTCGACACGCTAGCGGGAGGAGAGCACAGATACGCGTATTTT
.,TRBV12-3/TRBV12-4,.,TRBJ2-3,CASSGLGGADAQYF,TGTGCCAGCAGTGGACTGGGAGGAGCAGATGCGCAGTATTTT
TRBD1,TRBV29-1,.,TRBJ2-7,CSVERTGGAEQYF,TGCAGCGTTGAGAGGACAGGGGGGGCCGAGCAGTACTTC
.,TRBV7-2,few,TRBJ2-5,CASSQGTPPGTQYF,TGTGCCAGCAGCCAAGGGACGCCGCCAGGGACCCAGTACTTC